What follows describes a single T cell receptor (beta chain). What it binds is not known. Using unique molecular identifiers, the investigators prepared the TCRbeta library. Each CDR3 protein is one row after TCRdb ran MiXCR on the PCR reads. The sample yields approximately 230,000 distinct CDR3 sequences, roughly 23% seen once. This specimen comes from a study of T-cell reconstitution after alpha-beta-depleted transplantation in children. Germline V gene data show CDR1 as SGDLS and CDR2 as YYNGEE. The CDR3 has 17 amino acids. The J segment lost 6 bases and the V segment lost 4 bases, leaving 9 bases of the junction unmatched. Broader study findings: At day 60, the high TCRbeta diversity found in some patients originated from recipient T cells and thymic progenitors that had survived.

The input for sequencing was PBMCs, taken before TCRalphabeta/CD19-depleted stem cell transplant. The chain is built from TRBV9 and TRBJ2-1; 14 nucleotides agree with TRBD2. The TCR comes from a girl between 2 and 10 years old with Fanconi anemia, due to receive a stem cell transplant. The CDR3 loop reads CASSRATSGRAGNEQFF. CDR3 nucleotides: TGTGCCAGCAGCAGAGCGACTAGCGGGAGGGCTGGCAATGAGCAGTTCTTC. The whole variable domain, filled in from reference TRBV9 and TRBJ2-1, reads DSGVTQTPKHLITATGQRVTLRCSPRSGDLSVYWYQQSLDQGLQFLIQYYNGEERAKGNILERFSAQQFPDLHSELNLSSLELGDSALYFCASSRATSGRAGNEQFFGPGTRLTVL.